The next 23 T cell receptor beta chains were all read from a single sample in a study of blood T cell repertoires in COVID-19. Measured with immunoSEQ multiplex PCR; TCRdb has only the in-frame clones, and not every one. The data show about 360,000 clones, approximately 86% seen once. Sequencing was performed on peripheral blood. These receptors came from a human donor in a cohort sampled during active COVID-19.

CDR3 loop: CASSGFGGGSYEQYF. Here the CDR3 DNA reads TGTGCCAGCAGTGGGTTCGGGGGGGGCTCCTACGAGCAGTACTTC. The chain links TRBV2 to TRBJ2-7; 8 bases are shared with TRBD2. The CDR3 runs 15 residues. V was clipped by 4 bases and J by 0 bases; unmatched bases: 5. The V gene's germline CDR1 is SNHLY and CDR2 FYNNEI.

This clone was recorded once. The V and J genes are TRBV20-1 and TRBJ2-3, with D perhaps matching TRBD2 (6 bases). The CDR3 is made up of 14 amino acids. Germline CDR1 and CDR2: DFQATT and SNEGSKA (reference sequence). Trimming left V 3 bases short and J 4 bases short, with 14 bases between. CDR3 DNA: TGCAGTGCTAGTTCGAGGGAGGTTCCAGATACGCAGTATTTT. Protein product: CSASSREVPDTQYF.

The chain is built from TRBV4-2 and TRBJ2-1; 11 bases line up with TRBD2. The CDR3 consists of 16 residues. Germline V lookup: CDR1 LGHNA, CDR2 YNFKEQ. The V and J ends lost 0 bases and 5 bases, in that order; junction bases with no gene match: 3. This CDR3 is CASSQDTSGGHNEQFF. The CDR3, as DNA: TGTGCCAGCAGCCAAGATACTAGCGGGGGCCACAATGAGCAGTTCTTC.

The genes are TRBV7-2 and TRBJ2-3, with 11 bases fitting TRBD2. The CDR3 is made up of 16 amino acids. Germline V lookup: CDR1 SGHTA, CDR2 FQGNSA. The V segment lost 3 bases and the J segment 5 bases; nucleotides outside the gene matches: 7. This CDR3 reads CASSFVSGGAGDTQYF. The CDR3 DNA reads as TGTGCCAGCAGCTTTGTTAGCGGGGGGGCTGGAGATACGCAGTATTTT.

The chain links TRBV9 to TRBJ2-1; TRBD2 might be the D (6 bases). Germline-derived CDR1 and CDR2 are SGDLS and YYNGEE. The CDR3 length is 13 residues. The V gene lost 6 bases and the J gene lost 5 bases, with 12 bases spanning the gap. In DNA, the CDR3 is TGTGCCAGCACCCCGGGACTGCACAATGAGCAGTTCTTC. Its translation is CASTPGLHNEQFF.

The chain couples TRBV5-5 to TRBJ2-1; D may be TRBD2 (7 bases). CDR1 is SGHKS and CDR2 is YYEKEE in the germline V gene (reference sequence). Trimming left V 6 bases short and J 3 bases short, with 13 bases between. The CDR3 contains 14 residues. CDR3 bases: TGTGCCAGCACTCGGGGGGCCGGCTACAATGAGCAGTTCTTC. This sequence encodes CASTRGAGYNEQFF.

In this sample, this clone turned up once. The V call is TRBV5-1, the J call TRBJ2-1, with TRBD2 identical over 9 bases. This CDR3 is built from 19 residues. After removal of 0 bases from V and 8 bases from J, the junction contained 18 bases not matched to a gene. The V gene's germline CDR1 is SGHRS and CDR2 YFSETQ. The CDR3 here is CASSLGSLLGGRAGHEQFF. In DNA form, the CDR3 reads TGCGCCAGCAGCTTGGGAAGCCTGCTAGGCGGGAGGGCTGGGCATGAGCAGTTCTTC.

V is TRBV5-4 and J is TRBJ1-1, with 10 positions matching TRBD1. Germline V gives CDR1 SGHNT, CDR2 YYREEE (reference sequence). V lost 4 bases and J lost 3; bases outside the gene matches: 9. The length of the CDR3 is 16 residues. CDR3 DNA: TGTGCCAGCAGCCTGGTCCGTGGACAGGGGGACACTGAAGCTTTCTTT. It translates to CASSLVRGQGDTEAFF.

The chain carries TRBV6-5 and TRBJ1-6, with TRBD1 identical over 9 bases. Germline CDR1 is MNHEY and CDR2 is SVGAGI. The CDR3 is made up of 14 amino acids. After removal of 6 bases from V and 14 bases from J, the junction contained 11 bases not matched to a gene. CDR3 loop: CASRAGQGEGALHF. The DNA of the CDR3 is TGTGCCAGCAGAGCGGGACAGGGAGAAGGGGCCCTCCACTTT.

The V gene is TRBV5-1, the J gene TRBJ2-3, with TRBD1 as a possible D gene (6 bases). The CDR3 is 15 residues long. Trimming took off 0 bases at V and 2 bases at J, with 10 bases between the two ends. Germline CDR1 is SGHRS and CDR2 is YFSETQ. The CDR3 DNA sequence: TGCGCCAGCAGCTTGGACAGGGTCGACACAGATACGCAGTATTTT. It yields the protein CASSLDRVDTDTQYF.

In its sample, this clone was seen once. The chain has TRBV28 and TRBJ1-1, with 7 bases fitting TRBD1. Germline CDR1 and CDR2: MDHEN and SYDVKM. V dropped 6 bases and J dropped 7; count of bases not matched to a gene: 11. This CDR3 spans 14 amino acids. The CDR3 reads CASSPFDRVIEAFF. The CDR3 DNA reads TGTGCCAGCAGCCCCTTCGACAGGGTGATTGAAGCTTTCTTT.

V usage is TRBV18 and J usage is TRBJ1-2; D not certain. Germline CDR1 and CDR2: KGHSH and LQKENI. Between the trimmed V and J ends, which lost 4 bases and 4 bases, there was a span of 16 bases. This CDR3 has 15 amino acids. As DNA, the CDR3 is TGTGCCAGCTCACAAGAAAAAACACTAGGCTATGGCTACACCTTC. Encoded protein: CASSQEKTLGYGYTF.

This clone was observed a few times. V and J are TRBV6-5 and TRBJ2-1; D might be TRBD1 (6 bases). With 6 bases removed from V and 2 bases from J, the gap between germline ends came to 14 bases. This CDR3 is 15 amino acids long. Germline V gene sequence: CDR1 MNHEY, CDR2 SVGAGI. The CDR3 protein is CASRRGQLAYNEQFF. CDR3 DNA sequence: TGTGCCAGCAGACGTGGACAGTTAGCCTACAATGAGCAGTTCTTC.

This chain uses TRBV4-2 with TRBJ2-1; the D gene is possibly TRBD2 (6 bases). The CDR3 loop spans 17 amino acids. V was clipped by 0 bases and J by 5 bases, with 17 bases between them. The germline V gene has CDR1 LGHNA and CDR2 YNFKEQ. The CDR3 is CASSQDRWSSVNNEQFF. The DNA of the CDR3 is TGTGCCAGCAGCCAAGATCGATGGTCTAGCGTTAACAATGAGCAGTTCTTC.

The chain links TRBV7-9 to TRBJ1-5; 7 bases are shared with TRBD1. CDR3 length equals 16 residues. In germline, CDR1 is SEHNR, CDR2 FQNEAQ (reference sequence). J was trimmed by 0 bases and V by 4 bases; bases with no gene match: 6. The CDR3 here is CASSSPDRVSNQPQHF. The CDR3 bases are TGTGCCAGCAGCTCACCCGACAGGGTTAGCAATCAGCCCCAGCATTTT. Supplemented by reference TRBV7-9 and TRBJ1-5, the full variable domain reads DTGVSQNPRHKITKRGQNVTFRCDPISEHNRLYWYRQTLGQGPEFLTYFQNEAQLEKSRLLSDRFSAERPKGSFSTLEIQRTEQGDSAMYLCASSSPDRVSNQPQHFGDGTRLSIL.

This chain links TRBV28 with TRBJ2-7, with 8 nucleotides matching TRBD1. CDR1 MDHEN and CDR2 SYDVKM come from the germline V gene. J was trimmed by 6 bases and V by 1 base; bases with no gene match: 8. The CDR3 runs to 15 residues. This CDR3 is CASSLLAGGGFEQYF. DNA of the CDR3: TGTGCCAGCAGTTTATTGGCAGGGGGCGGGTTCGAGCAGTACTTC.

This rearrangement joins TRBV15 to TRBJ2-1, with 9 bases aligning to TRBD2. Looked up from germline, CDR1 is LNHNV and CDR2 is YYDKDF (reference sequence). The V and J ends lost 0 bases and 5 bases, in that order; junction bases with no gene match: 5. This CDR3 has 16 residues. CDR3: CATSRDRSGGNNEQFF. In DNA form, the CDR3 reads TGTGCCACCAGCAGAGATCGTAGCGGGGGCAACAATGAGCAGTTCTTC. Full variable domain (outside the CDR3, taken from reference TRBV15 and TRBJ2-1): DAMVIQNPRYQVTQFGKPVTLSCSQTLNHNVMYWYQQKSSQAPKLLFHYYDKDFNNEADTPDNFQSRRPNTSFCFLDIRSPGLGDTAMYLCATSRDRSGGNNEQFFGPGTRLTVL.

The rearrangement uses TRBV11-3 and TRBJ2-1, with 13 bases aligning to TRBD2. The V and J ends lost 5 bases and 4 bases, in that order; junction bases with no gene match: 5. The CDR3 length is 16 residues. CDR1 and CDR2 from the germline V gene are SGHNT and YENEEA. CDR3 sequence reads: CASSPRTSGSYNEQFF. The CDR3, as DNA: TGTGCCAGCAGCCCTCGGACTAGCGGGAGTTACAATGAGCAGTTCTTC.

V gene TRBV7-2 combines with J gene TRBJ1-4, with TRBD1 as a possible D gene (5 bases). Germline CDR1 reads SGHTA; CDR2 reads FQGNSA. This CDR3 contains 16 residues. V gave up 1 base and J gave up 8 bases, with 17 bases separating them. The CDR3 DNA reads as TGTGCCAGCAGCTTAGTCCCGGCCAGGGAAGGCGAAAAACTGTTTTTT. Translation gives CASSLVPAREGEKLFF.

The chain has TRBV11-3 and TRBJ2-2; maybe TRBD2 (5 bases). This CDR3 spans 16 amino acids. Germline values: CDR1 SGHNT, CDR2 YENEEA. V was pared by 5 bases and J by 3 bases, with 16 bases between. This chain's CDR3 is CASSRSFGDDTGELFF. Written as DNA, the CDR3 is TGTGCCAGCAGCCGATCTTTCGGGGATGACACCGGGGAGCTGTTTTTT.

CDR3 amino acids: CSASEGGAVGGTDTQYF. The CDR3 DNA follows: TGCAGTGCTAGTGAAGGGGGCGCGGTTGGTGGGACAGATACGCAGTATTTT. V is TRBV20-1 and J is TRBJ2-3, with 7 nucleotides matching TRBD1. CDR3 length: 17 amino acids. The ends lost 3 bases at V and 3 bases at J; junction bases unmatched: 15. CDR1 and CDR2 from the germline V gene are DFQATT and SNEGSKA (reference sequence).

The V gene is TRBV7-9, the J gene TRBJ1-6, with 9 bases lining up with TRBD1. After removal of 6 bases from V and 8 bases from J, the junction contained 8 bases not matched to a gene. Germline V lookup: CDR1 SEHNR, CDR2 FQNEAQ (reference sequence). CDR3 length equals 15 residues. CDR3 protein: CASRRTGARDSPLHF. CDR3 bases: TGTGCCAGCAGGCGGACAGGGGCGCGGGATTCACCCCTCCACTTT.

The V and J genes are TRBV6-2 or TRBV6-3 and TRBJ2-5, with a possible D match to TRBD2 (6 bases). With 6 bases removed from V and 1 base from J, the gap between germline ends came to 18 bases. This CDR3 is built from 16 residues. CDR1 and CDR2 from the germline V gene are MNHEY and SVGEGT. CDR3 loop: CASSLLLKGLQETQYF. The CDR3 DNA sequence: TGTGCCAGCAGCCTTCTCCTCAAGGGACTCCAAGAGACCCAGTACTTC.